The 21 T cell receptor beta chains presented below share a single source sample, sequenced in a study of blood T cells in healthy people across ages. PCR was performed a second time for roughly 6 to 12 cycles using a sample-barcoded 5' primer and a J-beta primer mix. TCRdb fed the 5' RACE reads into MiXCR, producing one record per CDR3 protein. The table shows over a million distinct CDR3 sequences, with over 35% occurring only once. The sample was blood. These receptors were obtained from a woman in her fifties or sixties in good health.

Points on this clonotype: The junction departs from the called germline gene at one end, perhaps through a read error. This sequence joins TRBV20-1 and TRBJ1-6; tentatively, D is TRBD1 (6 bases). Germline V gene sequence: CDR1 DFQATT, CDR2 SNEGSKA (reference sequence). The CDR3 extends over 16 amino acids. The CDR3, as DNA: TGCAGTGCTAGCGTACCCGGACAGAAGTTTGGCTCACCCCCCCACTTT. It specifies CSASVPGQKFGSPPHF.

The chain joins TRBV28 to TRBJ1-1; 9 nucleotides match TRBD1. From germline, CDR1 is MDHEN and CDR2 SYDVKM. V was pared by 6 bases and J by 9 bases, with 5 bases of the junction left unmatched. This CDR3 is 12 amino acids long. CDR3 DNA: TGTGCCAGCAGATTCGGGACAGGGCAAGCTTTCTTT. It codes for CASRFGTGQAFF.

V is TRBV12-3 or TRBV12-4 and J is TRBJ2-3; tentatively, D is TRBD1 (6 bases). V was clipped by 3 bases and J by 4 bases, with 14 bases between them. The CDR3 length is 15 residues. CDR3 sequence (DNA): TGTGCCAGCAGTTTCGATGGACAGAGATCAGATACGCAGTATTTT. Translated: CASSFDGQRSDTQYF.

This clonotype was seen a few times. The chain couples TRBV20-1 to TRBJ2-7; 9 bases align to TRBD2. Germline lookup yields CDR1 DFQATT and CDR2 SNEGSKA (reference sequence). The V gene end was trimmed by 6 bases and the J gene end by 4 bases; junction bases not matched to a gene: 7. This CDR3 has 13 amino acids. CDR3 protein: CSAWTSADYEQYF. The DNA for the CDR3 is TGCAGTGCGTGGACTAGCGCCGATTACGAGCAGTACTTC.

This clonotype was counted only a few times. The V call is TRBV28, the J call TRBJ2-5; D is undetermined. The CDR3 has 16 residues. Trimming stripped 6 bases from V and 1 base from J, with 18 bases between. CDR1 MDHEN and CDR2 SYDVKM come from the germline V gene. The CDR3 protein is CASRGSAMGRQETQYF. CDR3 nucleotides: TGTGCCAGCAGGGGGTCTGCAATGGGTCGCCAAGAGACCCAGTACTTC. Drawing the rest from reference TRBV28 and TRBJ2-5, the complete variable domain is DVKVTQSSRYLVKRTGEKVFLECVQDMDHENMFWYRQDPGLGLRLIYFSYDVKMKEKGDIPEGYSVSREKKERFSLILESASTNQTSMYLCASRGSAMGRQETQYFGPGTRLLVL.

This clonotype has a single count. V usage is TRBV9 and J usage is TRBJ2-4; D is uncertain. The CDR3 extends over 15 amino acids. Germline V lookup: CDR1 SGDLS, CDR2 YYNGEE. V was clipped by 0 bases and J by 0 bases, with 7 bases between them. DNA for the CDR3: TGTGCCAGCAGCGTAGCTGGGGTAGCCAAAAACATTCAGTACTTC. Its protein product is CASSVAGVAKNIQYF.

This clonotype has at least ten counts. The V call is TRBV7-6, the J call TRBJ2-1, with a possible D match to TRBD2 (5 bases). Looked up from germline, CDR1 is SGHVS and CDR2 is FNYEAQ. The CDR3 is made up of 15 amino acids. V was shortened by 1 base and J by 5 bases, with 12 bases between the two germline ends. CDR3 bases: TGTGCCAGCAGCTTAGGGGCGGGTCCTGACAATGAGCAGTTCTTC. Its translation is CASSLGAGPDNEQFF.

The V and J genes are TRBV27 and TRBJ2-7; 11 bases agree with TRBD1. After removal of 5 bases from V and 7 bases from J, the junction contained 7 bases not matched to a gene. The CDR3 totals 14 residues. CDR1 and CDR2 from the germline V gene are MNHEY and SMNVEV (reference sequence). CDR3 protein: CASSGQGAIGEQYF. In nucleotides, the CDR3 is TGTGCCAGCAGTGGACAGGGGGCGATTGGGGAGCAGTACTTC.

CDR3 sequence (DNA): TGCAGTGCTAGGAAGACACTGGGGGAGACCCAGTACTTC. This translates into CSARKTLGETQYF. This chain uses TRBV20-1 with TRBJ2-7, with D uncertain. The J call may not be correct, given that the DNA end is closer to TRBJ2-5. This CDR3 has 13 amino acids. The germline V gene has CDR1 DFQATT and CDR2 SNEGSKA (reference sequence).

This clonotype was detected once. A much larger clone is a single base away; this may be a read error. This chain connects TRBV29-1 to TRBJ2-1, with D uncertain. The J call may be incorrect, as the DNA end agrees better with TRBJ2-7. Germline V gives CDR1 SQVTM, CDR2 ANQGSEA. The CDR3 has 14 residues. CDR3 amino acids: CSVEGLSSYNEQYF. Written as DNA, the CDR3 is TGCAGCGTTGAAGGTCTGAGCTCCTACAATGAGCAGTACTTC.

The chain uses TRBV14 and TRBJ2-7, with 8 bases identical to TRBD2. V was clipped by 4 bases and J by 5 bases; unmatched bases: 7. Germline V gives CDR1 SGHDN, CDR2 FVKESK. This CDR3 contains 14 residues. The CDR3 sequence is CASSPLGGDHEQYF. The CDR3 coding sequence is TGTGCCAGCAGCCCACTCGGGGGGGATCACGAGCAGTACTTC.

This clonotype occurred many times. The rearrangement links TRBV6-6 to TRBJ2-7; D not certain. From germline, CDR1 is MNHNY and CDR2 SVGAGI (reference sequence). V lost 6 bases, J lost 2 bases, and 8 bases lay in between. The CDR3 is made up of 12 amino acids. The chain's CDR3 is CASRGVAYEQYF. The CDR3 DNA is TGTGCCAGCAGAGGCGTCGCCTACGAGCAGTACTTC.

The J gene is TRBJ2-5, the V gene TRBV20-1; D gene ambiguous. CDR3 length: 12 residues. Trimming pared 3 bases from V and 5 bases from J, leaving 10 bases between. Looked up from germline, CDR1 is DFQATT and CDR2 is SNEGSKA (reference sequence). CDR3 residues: CSARPVGETQYF. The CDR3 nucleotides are TGCAGTGCTAGGCCAGTGGGGGAGACCCAGTACTTC.

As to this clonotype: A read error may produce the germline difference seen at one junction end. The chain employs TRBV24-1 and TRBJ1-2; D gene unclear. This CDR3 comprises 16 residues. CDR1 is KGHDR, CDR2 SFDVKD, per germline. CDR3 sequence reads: CATSALGGEANYGYTF. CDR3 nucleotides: TGTGCCACCAGTGCTTTGGGCGGGGAAGCTAACTATGGCTACACCTTC.

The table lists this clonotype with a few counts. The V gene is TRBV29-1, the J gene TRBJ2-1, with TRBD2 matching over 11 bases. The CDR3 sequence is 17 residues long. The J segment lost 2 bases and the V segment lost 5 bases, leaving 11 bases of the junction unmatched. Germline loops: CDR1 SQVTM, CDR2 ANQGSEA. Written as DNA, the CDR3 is TGCAGCGTTTTGAGCCTAGCGGGAGGTCGCACCTACAATGAGCAGTTCTTC. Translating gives CSVLSLAGGRTYNEQFF.

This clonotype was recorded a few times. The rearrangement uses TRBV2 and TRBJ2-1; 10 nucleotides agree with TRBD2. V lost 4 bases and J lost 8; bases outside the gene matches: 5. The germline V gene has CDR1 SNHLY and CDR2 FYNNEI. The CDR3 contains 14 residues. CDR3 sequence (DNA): TGTGCCAGCAGTGGGCTAGCGGGAGAGCATGAGCAGTTCTTC. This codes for CASSGLAGEHEQFF.

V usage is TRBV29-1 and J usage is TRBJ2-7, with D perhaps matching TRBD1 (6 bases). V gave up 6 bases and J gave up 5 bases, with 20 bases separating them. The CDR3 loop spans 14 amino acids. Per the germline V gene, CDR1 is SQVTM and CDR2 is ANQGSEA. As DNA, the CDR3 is TGCAGCGTGAGTAGCCGGGACATCAACCACGAGCAGTACTTC. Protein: CSVSSRDINHEQYF.

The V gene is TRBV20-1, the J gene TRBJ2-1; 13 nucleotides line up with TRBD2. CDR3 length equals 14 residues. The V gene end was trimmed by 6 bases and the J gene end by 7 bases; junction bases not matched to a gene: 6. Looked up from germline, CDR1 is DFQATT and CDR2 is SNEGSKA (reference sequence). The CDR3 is CSARTSGRRNEQFF. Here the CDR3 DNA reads TGCAGTGCAAGGACTAGCGGGAGAAGAAATGAGCAGTTCTTC.

The CDR3 DNA follows: TGTGCCAGCAGTTTGGGACAGACTAAACAAGAGACCCAGTACTTC. Protein: CASSLGQTKQETQYF. The V and J genes are TRBV28 and TRBJ2-5; 7 nucleotides agree with TRBD1. CDR1 is MDHEN and CDR2 is SYDVKM in the germline V gene. The CDR3 runs 15 residues. J gave up 2 bases and V 3 bases, and 6 bases lay outside the gene matches.

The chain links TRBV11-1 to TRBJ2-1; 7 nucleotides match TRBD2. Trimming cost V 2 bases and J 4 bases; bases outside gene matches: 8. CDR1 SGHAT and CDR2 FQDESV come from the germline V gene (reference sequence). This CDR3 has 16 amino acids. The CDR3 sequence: CASSLRAGVGYNEQFF. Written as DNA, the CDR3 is TGTGCCAGCAGCTTAAGGGCGGGAGTAGGATACAATGAGCAGTTCTTC. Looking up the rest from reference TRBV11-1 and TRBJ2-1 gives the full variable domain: EAEVAQSPRYKITEKSQAVAFWCDPISGHATLYWYRQILGQGPELLVQFQDESVVDDSQLPKDRFSAERLKGVDSTLKIQPAELGDSAMYLCASSLRAGVGYNEQFFGPGTRLTVL.

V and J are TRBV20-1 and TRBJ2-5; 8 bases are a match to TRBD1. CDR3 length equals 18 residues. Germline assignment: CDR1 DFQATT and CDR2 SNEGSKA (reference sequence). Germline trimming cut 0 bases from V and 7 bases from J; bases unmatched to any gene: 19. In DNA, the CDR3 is TGCAGTGCTAGAGATCTTGCAGGGGGCGTCTATCCCCAAAGGACCCAGTACTTC. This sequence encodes CSARDLAGGVYPQRTQYF.